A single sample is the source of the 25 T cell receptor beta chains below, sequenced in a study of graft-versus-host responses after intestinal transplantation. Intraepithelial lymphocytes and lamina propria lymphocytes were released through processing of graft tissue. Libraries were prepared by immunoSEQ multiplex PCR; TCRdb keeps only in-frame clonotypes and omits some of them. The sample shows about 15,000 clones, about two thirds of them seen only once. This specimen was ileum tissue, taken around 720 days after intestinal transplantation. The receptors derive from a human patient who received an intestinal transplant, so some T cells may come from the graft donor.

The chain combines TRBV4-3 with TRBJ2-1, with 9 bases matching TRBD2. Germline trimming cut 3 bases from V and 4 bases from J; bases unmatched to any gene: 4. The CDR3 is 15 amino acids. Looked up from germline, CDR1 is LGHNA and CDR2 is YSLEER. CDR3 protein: CASSHNSGSYNEQFF. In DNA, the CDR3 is TGCGCCAGCAGCCATAATAGCGGGAGTTACAATGAGCAGTTCTTC.

CDR3 coding DNA: TGTGCCAGCAGCTGGACAGGGGAGGGTGAAAAACTGTTTTTT. Its translation: CASSWTGEGEKLFF. The chain carries TRBV5-6 and TRBJ1-4, with 9 bases identical to TRBD1. CDR1 and CDR2 (germline): SGHDT, YYEEEE. V gave up 3 bases and J gave up 7 bases; unmatched junction bases: 4. This CDR3 has 14 residues.

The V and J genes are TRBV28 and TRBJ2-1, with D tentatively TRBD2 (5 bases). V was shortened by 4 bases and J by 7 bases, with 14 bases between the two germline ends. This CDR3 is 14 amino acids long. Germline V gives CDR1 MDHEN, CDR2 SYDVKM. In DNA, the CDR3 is TGTGCCAGCAGTTCCGACGGGGTCGGGAATGAGCAGTTCTTC. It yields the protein CASSSDGVGNEQFF.

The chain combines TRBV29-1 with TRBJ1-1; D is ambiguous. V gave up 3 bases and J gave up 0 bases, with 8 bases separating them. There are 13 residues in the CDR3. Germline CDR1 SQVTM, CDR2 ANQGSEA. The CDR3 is CSVEGHLNTEAFF. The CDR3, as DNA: TGCAGCGTTGAGGGTCACCTGAACACTGAAGCTTTCTTT.

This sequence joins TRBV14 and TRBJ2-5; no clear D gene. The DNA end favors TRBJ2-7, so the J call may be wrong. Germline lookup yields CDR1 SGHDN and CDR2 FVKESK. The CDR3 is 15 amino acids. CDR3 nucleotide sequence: TGTGCCAGCAGCCCTTTAGTTGGAAGCTCCTACGAGCAGTACTTC. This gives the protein CASSPLVGSSYEQYF.

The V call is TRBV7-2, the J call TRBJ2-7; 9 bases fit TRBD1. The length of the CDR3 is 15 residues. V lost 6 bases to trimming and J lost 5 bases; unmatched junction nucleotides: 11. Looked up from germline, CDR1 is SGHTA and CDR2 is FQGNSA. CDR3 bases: TGTGCCAGCAGACCCAGGACAGGGGCTTCCAACGAGCAGTACTTC. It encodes CASRPRTGASNEQYF.

The CDR3 DNA sequence: TGCAGCGCAAGGGAGTCAGATACGCAGTATTTT. It yields the protein CSARESDTQYF. The chain is built from TRBV29-1 and TRBJ2-3, with a weak D call TRBD2 (5 bases). Germline V gene sequence: CDR1 SQVTM, CDR2 ANQGSEA. The CDR3 consists of 11 residues. The germline V and J ends were trimmed by 7 bases and 4 bases, with 9 bases remaining between them.

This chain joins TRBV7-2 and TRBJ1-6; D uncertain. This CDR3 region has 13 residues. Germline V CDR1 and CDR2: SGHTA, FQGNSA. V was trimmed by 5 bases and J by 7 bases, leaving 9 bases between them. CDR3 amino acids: CASSPLTNSPLHF. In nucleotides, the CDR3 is TGTGCCAGCAGCCCCTTAACAAATTCACCCCTCCACTTT.

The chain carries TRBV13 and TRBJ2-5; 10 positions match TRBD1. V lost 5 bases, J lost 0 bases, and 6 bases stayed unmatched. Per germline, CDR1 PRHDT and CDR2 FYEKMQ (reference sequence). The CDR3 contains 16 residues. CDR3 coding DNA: TGTGCCAGCAGCGCGGGGACAGGGGTCAACCAAGAGACCCAGTACTTC. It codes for CASSAGTGVNQETQYF.

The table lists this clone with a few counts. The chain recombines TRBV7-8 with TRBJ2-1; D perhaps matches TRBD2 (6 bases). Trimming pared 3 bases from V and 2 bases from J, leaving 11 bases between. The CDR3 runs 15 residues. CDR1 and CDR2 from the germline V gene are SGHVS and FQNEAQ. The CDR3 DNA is TGTGCCAGCAGCTTCGCGGGACCTCCCTACAATGAGCAGTTCTTC. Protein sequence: CASSFAGPPYNEQFF.

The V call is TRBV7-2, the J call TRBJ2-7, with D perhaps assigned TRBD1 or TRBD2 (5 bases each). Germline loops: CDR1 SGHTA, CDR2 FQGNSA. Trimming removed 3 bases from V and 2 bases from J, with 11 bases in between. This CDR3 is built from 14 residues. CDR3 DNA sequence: TGTGCCAGCAGCTTTCCGGGGCCGCCCTACGAGCAGTACTTC. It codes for CASSFPGPPYEQYF.

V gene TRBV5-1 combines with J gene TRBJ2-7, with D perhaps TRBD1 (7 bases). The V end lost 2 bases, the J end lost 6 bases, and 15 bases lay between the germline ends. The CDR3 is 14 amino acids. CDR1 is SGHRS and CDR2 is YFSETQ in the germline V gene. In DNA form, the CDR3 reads TGCGCCAGCAGCTTTGGGCAGGGGGAGGCCGAGCAGTACTTC. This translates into CASSFGQGEAEQYF.

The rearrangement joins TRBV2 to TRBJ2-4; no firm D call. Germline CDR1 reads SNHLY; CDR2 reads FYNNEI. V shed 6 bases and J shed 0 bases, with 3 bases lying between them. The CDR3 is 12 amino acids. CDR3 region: CASRLAKNIQYF. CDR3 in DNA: TGTGCCAGCAGACTAGCCAAAAACATTCAGTACTTC.

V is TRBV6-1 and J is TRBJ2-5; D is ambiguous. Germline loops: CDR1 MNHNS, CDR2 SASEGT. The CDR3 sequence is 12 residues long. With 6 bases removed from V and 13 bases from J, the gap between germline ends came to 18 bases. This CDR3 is CASRVGQVGLYF. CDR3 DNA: TGTGCCAGCAGAGTAGGGCAAGTCGGTTTGTACTTC.

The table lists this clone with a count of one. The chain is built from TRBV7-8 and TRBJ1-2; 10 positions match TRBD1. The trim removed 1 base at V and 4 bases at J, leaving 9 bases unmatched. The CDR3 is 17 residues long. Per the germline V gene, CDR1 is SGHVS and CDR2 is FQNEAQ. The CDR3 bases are TGTGCCAGCAGCTTAGTCCCGGGACAGGGGAGAGGCTATGGCTACACCTTC. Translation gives CASSLVPGQGRGYGYTF.

CDR3 region: CASSLYPGHPYGYTF. DNA of the CDR3: TGTGCCAGCAGCTTATACCCAGGACACCCCTATGGCTACACCTTC. V usage is TRBV7-6 and J usage is TRBJ1-2; perhaps TRBD1 as D (5 bases). The CDR3 spans 15 residues. The germline gives CDR1 SGHVS, CDR2 FNYEAQ. V gave up 2 bases and J gave up 4 bases, with 14 bases separating them.

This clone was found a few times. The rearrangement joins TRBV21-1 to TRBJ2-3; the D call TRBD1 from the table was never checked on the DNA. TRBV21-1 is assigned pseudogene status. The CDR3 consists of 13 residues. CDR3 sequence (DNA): TGTGCCAGCACATGGGACAACACAGATACGCAGTATTTT. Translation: CASTWDNTDTQYF.

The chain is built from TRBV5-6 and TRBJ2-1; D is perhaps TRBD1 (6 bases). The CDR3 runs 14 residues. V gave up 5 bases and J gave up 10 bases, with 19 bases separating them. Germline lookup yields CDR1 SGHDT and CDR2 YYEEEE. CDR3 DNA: TGTGCCAGCAGGGGGACATTTGGAGCCGGGGAGCAGTTCTTC. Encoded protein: CASRGTFGAGEQFF.

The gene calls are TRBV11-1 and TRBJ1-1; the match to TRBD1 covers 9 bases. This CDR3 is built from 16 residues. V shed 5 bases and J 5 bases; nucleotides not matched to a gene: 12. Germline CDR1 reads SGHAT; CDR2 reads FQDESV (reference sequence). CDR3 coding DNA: TGTGCCAGCAGCCCGGCACGGGACAGGGTATGGACTGAAGCTTTCTTT. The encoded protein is CASSPARDRVWTEAFF.

Written as DNA, the CDR3 is TGTGCCAGCAGCTTATCGGGCCGCAGCTCTGGGGCCAACGTCCTGACTTTC. Translation: CASSLSGRSSGANVLTF. The chain is built from TRBV7-2 and TRBJ2-6; D uncertain. Germline loops: CDR1 SGHTA, CDR2 FQGNSA. V was cut by 2 bases and J by 0 bases, with 11 bases left in between. This CDR3 region has 17 residues.

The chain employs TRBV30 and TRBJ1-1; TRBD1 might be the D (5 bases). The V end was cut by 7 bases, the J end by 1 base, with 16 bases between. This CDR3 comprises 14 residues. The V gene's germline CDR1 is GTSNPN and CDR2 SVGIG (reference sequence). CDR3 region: CAFGTGGGNTEAFF. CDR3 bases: TGTGCCTTCGGGACCGGGGGAGGGAACACTGAAGCTTTCTTT.

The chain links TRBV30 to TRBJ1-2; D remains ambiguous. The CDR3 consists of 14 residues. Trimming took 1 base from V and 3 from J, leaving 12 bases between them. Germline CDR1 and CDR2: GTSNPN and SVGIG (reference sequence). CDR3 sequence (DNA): TGTGCCTGGAGTGGAAGAGGGTGGGACTATGGCTACACCTTC. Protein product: CAWSGRGWDYGYTF.

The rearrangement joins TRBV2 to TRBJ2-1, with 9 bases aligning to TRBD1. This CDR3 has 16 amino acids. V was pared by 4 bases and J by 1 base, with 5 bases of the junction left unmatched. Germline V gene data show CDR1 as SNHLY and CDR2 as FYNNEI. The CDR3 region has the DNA TGTGCCAGCAGTGGAACCGGGACAGGGTCCTACAATGAGCAGTTCTTC. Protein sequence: CASSGTGTGSYNEQFF. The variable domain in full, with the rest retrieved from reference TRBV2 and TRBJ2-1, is EPEVTQTPSHQVTQMGQEVILRCVPISNHLYFYWYRQILGQKVEFLVSFYNNEISEKSEIFDDQFSVERPDGSNFTLKIRSTKLEDSAMYFCASSGTGTGSYNEQFFGPGTRLTVL.

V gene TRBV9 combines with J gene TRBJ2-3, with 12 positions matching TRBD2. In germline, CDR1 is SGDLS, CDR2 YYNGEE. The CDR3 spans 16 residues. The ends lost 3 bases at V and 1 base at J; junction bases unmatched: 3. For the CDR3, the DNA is TGTGCCAGCAGCGCCCGACTAGCGGGAGGCACAGATACGCAGTATTTT. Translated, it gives CASSARLAGGTDTQYF.

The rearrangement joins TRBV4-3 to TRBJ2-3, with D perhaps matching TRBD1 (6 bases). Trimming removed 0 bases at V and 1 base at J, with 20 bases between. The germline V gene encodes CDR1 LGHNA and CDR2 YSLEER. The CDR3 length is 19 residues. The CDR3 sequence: CASSQDYAFDRLGTDTQYF. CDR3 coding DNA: TGCGCCAGCAGCCAAGACTACGCCTTCGACAGGCTAGGCACAGATACGCAGTATTTT.